What follows are 30 T cell receptor beta chains derived from one specimen sequenced in a study of OX40 agonist ivuxolimab in advanced cancers. Here immunoSEQ multiplex PCR was the method, and the copy in TCRdb shows in-frame clones only, minus some. The table has about 82,000 clones, approximately 85% seen once; the top ten hold approximately 0.2%. This specimen consisted of CD4+ or CD8+ T cells sorted from blood, obtained in a trial of the OX40 agonist ivuxolimab. These receptor sequences come from an adult with an advanced solid tumor such as melanoma, head and neck, liver or kidney cancer.

A single count supports this clone. The gene calls are TRBV6-5 and TRBJ1-6, with a tentative D call TRBD1 (5 bases). Between the trimmed V and J ends, which lost 7 bases and 9 bases, there was a span of 16 bases. In germline, CDR1 is MNHEY, CDR2 SVGAGI. The CDR3 totals 14 residues. The chain's CDR3 is CASNGGQWISPLHF. The DNA of the CDR3 is TGTGCCAGCAACGGGGGTCAGTGGATTTCACCCCTCCACTTT.

The chain employs TRBV18 and TRBJ2-5, with D unresolved. This CDR3 has 14 residues. CDR1 is KGHSH and CDR2 is LQKENI in the germline V gene. V was pared by 3 bases and J by 1 base, with 9 bases between. CDR3 nucleotide sequence: TGTGCCAGCTCACCGACTTCAACCCAAGAGACCCAGTACTTC. Its protein is CASSPTSTQETQYF.

The chain employs TRBV5-6 and TRBJ2-5; D may be TRBD2 (6 bases). The CDR3 sequence is 14 residues long. V was shortened by 2 bases and J by 5 bases, with 13 bases between the two germline ends. Per the germline V gene, CDR1 is SGHDT and CDR2 is YYEEEE. The CDR3 nucleotides read TGTGCCAGCAGCTTTGGAGGGTTTGGGGAGACCCAGTACTTC. Encoded protein: CASSFGGFGETQYF.

The chain joins TRBV23-1 to TRBJ1-2; D might be TRBD1 (5 bases). TRBV23-1 is an open reading frame whose function is uncertain. Trimming shortened V by 3 bases and J by 7 bases, and 9 bases separated the two germline ends. The CDR3 contains 12 residues. The CDR3 spells CASSQGQGGYTF. The CDR3 region has the DNA TGCGCCAGCAGTCAGGGGCAGGGTGGCTACACCTTC.

Here the CDR3 DNA reads TGTGCCAGCACCCCCATAGGGCCGGACTCCCAGTTCTTC. It codes for CASTPIGPDSQFF. The rearrangement uses TRBV6-6 and TRBJ2-1, with D tentatively TRBD2 (5 bases). Germline V CDR1 and CDR2: MNHNY, SVGAGI (reference sequence). CDR3 length equals 13 residues. The V end lost 7 bases, the J end lost 13 bases, and 20 bases lay between the germline ends.

This clone was detected only a few times. The chain carries TRBV10-3 and TRBJ1-5; D unresolved. With 0 bases removed from V and 9 bases from J, the gap between germline ends came to 9 bases. CDR3 size: 13 residues. Germline V lookup: CDR1 ENHRY, CDR2 SYGVKD. The CDR3, as DNA: TGTGCCATCAGTGAGTCTGTGGATACGCCCCAGCATTTT. It specifies CAISESVDTPQHF.

The J gene is TRBJ2-3, the V gene TRBV14; tentative D call: TRBD2 (5 bases). This CDR3 contains 15 residues. Trimming stripped 2 bases from V and 4 bases from J, with 13 bases between. Germline V gene data show CDR1 as SGHDN and CDR2 as FVKESK. DNA of the CDR3: TGTGCCAGCAGCCAACGTTATGGGCGGGCAGATACGCAGTATTTT. Protein: CASSQRYGRADTQYF.

V usage is TRBV7-2 and J usage is TRBJ1-1; D ambiguous. V was clipped by 3 bases and J by 3 bases, with 8 bases between them. Germline loops: CDR1 SGHTA, CDR2 FQGNSA. The CDR3 loop spans 13 amino acids. DNA of the CDR3: TGTGCCAGCAGCTTCGTAACGGACACTGAAGCTTTCTTT. Residues: CASSFVTDTEAFF.

The rearrangement joins TRBV6-1 to TRBJ1-4; D might be TRBD1 (5 bases). The germline V gene has CDR1 MNHNS and CDR2 SASEGT. This CDR3 has 15 amino acids. The V and J ends lost 4 bases and 6 bases respectively, with 15 bases between them. CDR3 region: CASSGGKGLHEKLFF. CDR3 sequence (DNA): TGTGCCAGCAGTGGGGGCAAGGGGTTGCATGAAAAACTGTTTTTT.

V gene TRBV7-9 combines with J gene TRBJ2-1; D gene uncertain. The CDR3 length is 9 residues. V lost 5 bases and J lost 15, with 8 bases in between. From germline, CDR1 is SEHNR and CDR2 FQNEAQ (reference sequence). CDR3 sequence: CASSPGWFF. CDR3 coding DNA: TGTGCCAGCAGCCCAGGTTGGTTCTTC.

The CDR3 reads CASSLARAETEAFF. The CDR3 nucleotides are TGTGCCAGCAGCTTAGCACGAGCTGAAACTGAAGCTTTCTTT. The chain joins TRBV7-9 to TRBJ1-1; no clear D gene. The CDR3 has 14 residues. Germline loops: CDR1 SEHNR, CDR2 FQNEAQ (reference sequence). V was trimmed by 0 bases and J by 5 bases, leaving 10 bases between them. Full variable domain (missing parts from reference TRBV7-9 and TRBJ1-1): DTGVSQNPRHKITKRGQNVTFRCDPISEHNRLYWYRQTLGQGPEFLTYFQNEAQLEKSRLLSDRFSAERPKGSFSTLEIQRTEQGDSAMYLCASSLARAETEAFFGQGTRLTVV.

The J gene is TRBJ1-3, the V gene TRBV14; 8 nucleotides line up with TRBD1. The CDR3 is 15 amino acids. The germline gives CDR1 SGHDN, CDR2 FVKESK. Trimming removed 0 bases from V and 4 bases from J; junction bases left unmatched: 2. The CDR3 DNA is TGTGCCAGCAGCCAAGAAGACAGGGGCGGAAACACCATATATTTT. Translation gives CASSQEDRGGNTIYF.

The chain employs TRBV4-2 and TRBJ2-3, with 13 bases lining up with TRBD2. The CDR3 has 19 residues. Germline-derived CDR1 and CDR2 are LGHNA and YNFKEQ. With 0 bases clipped from V and 3 bases from J, the junction kept 9 bases outside the gene matches. CDR3 amino acids: CASSQDPRLAGGRTDTQYF. In nucleotides, the CDR3 is TGTGCCAGCAGCCAAGATCCTCGACTAGCGGGAGGTAGGACAGATACGCAGTATTTT.

The chain links TRBV28 to TRBJ1-1; D perhaps matches TRBD1 (5 bases). The germline gives CDR1 MDHEN, CDR2 SYDVKM. The CDR3 has 15 amino acids. Trimming cost V 5 bases and J 1 base, with 14 bases left between them. For the CDR3, the DNA is TGTGCCAGCAGTCCGCTCCCGGGGGGGAACACTGAAGCTTTCTTT. Residues: CASSPLPGGNTEAFF.

The V call is TRBV4-3, the J call TRBJ2-1, with D perhaps TRBD1 (5 bases). V was shortened by 0 bases and J by 3 bases, with 9 bases between the two germline ends. This CDR3 comprises 15 residues. The V gene's germline CDR1 is LGHNA and CDR2 YSLEER. This CDR3 is CASSQEQTVYNEQFF. For the CDR3, the DNA is TGCGCCAGCAGCCAAGAACAGACAGTCTACAATGAGCAGTTCTTC.

The chain couples TRBV4-1 to TRBJ1-5; 7 bases agree with TRBD1. Per the germline V gene, CDR1 is MGHRA and CDR2 is YSYEKL. This CDR3 has 13 residues. Germline trimming cut 8 bases from V and 4 bases from J; bases unmatched to any gene: 5. Written as DNA, the CDR3 is TGCGCCAGCGGCGACAGGGTTAATCAGCCCCAGCATTTT. It yields the protein CASGDRVNQPQHF.

The chain has TRBV10-1 and TRBJ2-7; 11 positions match TRBD1. V shed 6 bases and J 4 bases; nucleotides not matched to a gene: 2. The CDR3 has 13 amino acids. Germline V gene lookup returns CDR1 WNHNN and CDR2 SYGVQD (reference sequence). CDR3 amino acids: CASSGTGGYEQYV. The CDR3 nucleotides read TGCGCCAGCAGCGGGACAGGGGGATACGAGCAGTACGTC.

This clone was observed a single time. The rearrangement links TRBV7-3 to TRBJ1-1; D might be TRBD1 (5 bases). CDR1 and CDR2 (germline): SGHTA, FQGTGA. This CDR3 comprises 13 residues. V lost 6 bases and J lost 4, with 12 bases in between. The CDR3 DNA follows: TGTGCCAGCAGACTCGGGGGAGGCACTGAAGCTTTCTTT. Translated, it gives CASRLGGGTEAFF.

The chain combines TRBV18 with TRBJ2-1; weak D call: TRBD2 (6 bases). Germline-derived CDR1 and CDR2 are KGHSH and LQKENI. The CDR3 is 15 amino acids. V gave up 3 bases and J gave up 9 bases, with 18 bases separating them. The CDR3 is CASSPPSESWGEQFF. CDR3 in DNA: TGTGCCAGCTCACCGCCTAGCGAAAGTTGGGGTGAGCAGTTCTTC.

The chain carries TRBV19 and TRBJ2-5; 9 nucleotides align to TRBD2. V was clipped by 6 bases and J by 2 bases; unmatched bases: 10. This CDR3 region has 16 residues. CDR1 and CDR2 from the germline V gene are LNHDA and SQIVND (reference sequence). The DNA of the CDR3 is TGTGCCAGTAGCCGAACTTCGGCGGGAGGGCAAGAGACCCAGTACTTC. It is translated as CASSRTSAGGQETQYF.

V is TRBV10-1 and J is TRBJ2-7; D possibly corresponds to TRBD1 (5 bases). V dropped 4 bases and J dropped 0 bases, with 16 bases sitting between them. Germline assignment: CDR1 WNHNN and CDR2 SYGVQD (reference sequence). The CDR3 has 16 residues. The CDR3 region is CASSVWQGRSSYEQYF. The CDR3 DNA reads as TGCGCCAGCAGTGTGTGGCAGGGCCGAAGCTCCTACGAGCAGTACTTC.

CDR3 coding DNA: TGCGCCAGCAGGCTTTCGGTAGTCTCCTACGAGCAGTACTTC. This codes for CASRLSVVSYEQYF. The genes are TRBV5-1 and TRBJ2-7; D is unclear. The CDR3 is made up of 14 amino acids. Germline loops: CDR1 SGHRS, CDR2 YFSETQ. V was trimmed by 5 bases and J by 0 bases, leaving 12 bases between them.

The chain is built from TRBV19 and TRBJ1-2; D ambiguous. With 6 bases removed from V and 4 bases from J, the gap between germline ends came to 12 bases. The CDR3 covers 13 residues. Germline V gene lookup returns CDR1 LNHDA and CDR2 SQIVND (reference sequence). The CDR3 DNA reads TGTGCCAGTAGCGAGGCTGTTGGCTATGGCTACACCTTC. Translated, it gives CASSEAVGYGYTF.

This rearrangement joins TRBV4-1 to TRBJ2-1, with D tentatively TRBD2 (6 bases). CDR1 MGHRA and CDR2 YSYEKL come from the germline V gene. V was trimmed by 1 base and J by 0 bases, leaving 16 bases between them. This CDR3 spans 18 amino acids. Written as DNA, the CDR3 is TGCGCCAGCAGCCAAGGCCCCGGGACTTACCTCTCCTACAATGAGCAGTTCTTC. Amino acid sequence: CASSQGPGTYLSYNEQFF.

This clone occurred once. The chain couples TRBV5-5 to TRBJ2-7; possibly TRBD2 for D (6 bases). Germline CDR1 reads SGHKS; CDR2 reads YYEKEE (reference sequence). The CDR3 consists of 16 residues. V lost 4 bases, J lost 2 bases, and 19 bases lay in between. The DNA of the CDR3 is TGTGCCAGCAGCCAAGGGACTGGCAGTTTTCCCTACGAGCAGTACTTC. It is translated as CASSQGTGSFPYEQYF.

The V call is TRBV6-1, the J call TRBJ1-5; D is unclear. CDR1 is MNHNS and CDR2 is SASEGT in the germline V gene. This CDR3 comprises 14 residues. V lost 7 bases, J lost 7 bases, and 17 bases lay in between. CDR3 sequence (DNA): TGTGCCAGCAACATGAGCCCCCGGCTGCAGCCCCAGCATTTT. Its translation is CASNMSPRLQPQHF.

The chain links TRBV6-5 to TRBJ1-1; D is possibly TRBD1 (5 bases). Germline V gives CDR1 MNHEY, CDR2 SVGAGI. The V end was cut by 7 bases, the J end by 5 bases, with 14 bases between. There are 13 residues in the CDR3. The CDR3 region is CASNLYGGTEAFF. The CDR3 DNA reads as TGTGCCAGCAATCTATATGGGGGGACTGAAGCTTTCTTT.

The chain uses TRBV28 and TRBJ1-2; D ambiguous. CDR1 is MDHEN, CDR2 SYDVKM, per germline. The CDR3 loop spans 14 amino acids. Trimming removed 1 base from V and 2 bases from J, with 8 bases in between. The DNA for the CDR3 is TGTGCCAGCAGTTTATTCGGCGCAAACTATGGCTACACCTTC. As protein: CASSLFGANYGYTF.

The rearrangement links TRBV6-1 to TRBJ1-2; D is perhaps TRBD1 (5 bases). The CDR3 totals 14 residues. V lost 4 bases and J lost 5, with 14 bases in between. Germline CDR1 is MNHNS and CDR2 is SASEGT. The CDR3 sequence is CASSGGSVGYGYTF. CDR3 coding DNA: TGTGCCAGCAGTGGGGGGTCCGTAGGGTATGGCTACACCTTC.

The chain links TRBV7-2 to TRBJ2-5; 9 nucleotides agree with TRBD1. The V and J ends lost 2 bases and 6 bases, in that order; junction bases with no gene match: 10. The CDR3 has 16 amino acids. CDR1 and CDR2 (germline): SGHTA, FQGNSA. This CDR3 reads CASSLLPGQGLKTQYF. DNA for the CDR3: TGTGCCAGCAGCTTACTCCCCGGACAGGGGCTAAAGACCCAGTACTTC.